These 3 T cell receptor beta chains originate from one sample sequenced in a study of human T cells and chemical hapten exposure. Time point indicated: patch test 1, 2 weeks after DPC sensitization. Indicated treatment: therapeutic diphenylcyclopropenone sensitization with weekly scalp DPC. TCRdb fed the RACE reads into MiXCR, producing one record per CDR3 protein. The top ten clones hold about 6.7% of a sample with some 180,000 distinct CDR3 sequences, around 20% of them seen once. The sample in question was whole blood, obtained in connection with sensitization to the hapten diphenylcyclopropenone (DPC). These receptor sequences come from a woman in her fifties or sixties with alopecia areata. Some clones in this sample may be carry-over from other donors' samples.

This rearrangement joins TRBV7-9 to TRBJ1-1; no clear D gene. V was shortened by 1 base and J by 4 bases, with 1 base between the two germline ends. Germline V lookup: CDR1 SEHNR, CDR2 FQNEAQ (reference sequence). There are 11 residues in the CDR3. The CDR3 region is CASSLVTEAFF. CDR3 nucleotides: TGTGCCAGCAGCTTAGTCACTGAAGCTTTCTTT. Combining the CDR3 with reference TRBV7-9 and TRBJ1-1 gives the whole variable domain DTGVSQNPRHKITKRGQNVTFRCDPISEHNRLYWYRQTLGQGPEFLTYFQNEAQLEKSRLLSDRFSAERPKGSFSTLEIQRTEQGDSAMYLCASSLVTEAFFGQGTRLTVV.

The chain joins TRBV29-1 to TRBJ2-5; the D gene is possibly TRBD2 (6 bases). There are 14 residues in the CDR3. V gave up 4 bases and J gave up 5 bases, with 17 bases separating them. Germline V gives CDR1 SQVTM, CDR2 ANQGSEA. CDR3 sequence (DNA): TGCAGCGTTGGAGGAGGGACTCGAGGGGAGACCCAGTACTTC. It codes for CSVGGGTRGETQYF.

The chain joins TRBV4-1 to TRBJ2-1, with 8 bases identical to TRBD1. The CDR3 runs 16 residues. V dropped 4 bases and J dropped 4; count of bases not matched to a gene: 9. Germline CDR1 and CDR2: MGHRA and YSYEKL. CDR3 region: CASSRYPGQVYNEQFF. CDR3 bases: TGCGCCAGCAGCCGGTACCCGGGACAGGTATACAATGAGCAGTTCTTC.